Shown below are 11 T cell receptor beta chains from a single sample sequenced in a study of T-cell memory formation after mild COVID-19. MiXCR, applied by TCRdb to the 5' RACE reads, yields one record per CDR3 protein. The sample includes about 57,000 distinct CDR3 sequences, more than 9% seen only once; the top ten take roughly a quarter. Specimen: PBMCs or a T cell subset sorted from them (not recorded which). The receptor set was obtained from a man aged 18 to 30 who had mild COVID-19 (a few samples of this study predate the infection). Cell type and time point are not known.

This clonotype showed up many times. The CDR3 DNA reads TGTGCCAGCAGCCCATTGGGACTAGTCTCATCCGATACGCAGTATTTT. Its protein is CASSPLGLVSSDTQYF. The V gene is TRBV5-5, the J gene TRBJ2-3; 8 bases map to TRBD2. The V segment lost 4 bases and the J segment 6 bases; nucleotides outside the gene matches: 13. The CDR3 runs 16 residues. Germline V gives CDR1 SGHKS, CDR2 YYEKEE (reference sequence).

In its sample, this clonotype was seen a few times. The J gene is TRBJ1-1, the V gene TRBV15, with D unclear. The CDR3 spans 15 residues. Germline CDR1 and CDR2: LNHNV and YYDKDF (reference sequence). Trimming removed 0 bases from V and 4 bases from J, with 12 bases in between. CDR3 sequence (DNA): TGTGCCACCAGCAGAGACCCAGCCCTGGGCACTGAAGCTTTCTTT. Translation: CATSRDPALGTEAFF.

This clonotype was observed a handful of times. In DNA form, the CDR3 reads TGTGCCTCCTTCCGACTGACAGGACTCCATAAGACCCAGTACTTC. Protein sequence: CASFRLTGLHKTQYF. This chain joins TRBV7-2 and TRBJ2-5; D may be TRBD1 (6 bases). Germline CDR1 and CDR2: SGHTA and FQGNSA. There are 15 residues in the CDR3. The V gene lost 11 bases and the J gene lost 6 bases, with 25 bases spanning the gap.

This clonotype has just a few counts. This chain connects TRBV9 to TRBJ2-1; possible D gene TRBD2, 6 bases. Looked up from germline, CDR1 is SGDLS and CDR2 is YYNGEE. Trimming cost V 0 bases and J 9 bases, with 13 bases left between them. The CDR3 length is 14 residues. Here the CDR3 DNA reads TGTGCCAGCAGCGTAGTGGAGGGGATGGGTGAGCAGTTCTTC. Its protein is CASSVVEGMGEQFF.

The V and J genes are TRBV28 and TRBJ2-1, with D possibly matching TRBD1 (6 bases). This CDR3 comprises 15 residues. Trimming took 5 bases from V and 2 from J, leaving 13 bases between them. Germline-derived CDR1 and CDR2 are MDHEN and SYDVKM. CDR3 residues: CASSPGTGPYNEQFF. The CDR3 nucleotides read TGTGCCAGCAGTCCCGGAACAGGGCCCTACAATGAGCAGTTCTTC.

This clonotype occurred many times. This rearrangement joins TRBV6-5 to TRBJ2-1; weak D call: TRBD1 (5 bases). The V gene's germline CDR1 is MNHEY and CDR2 SVGAGI. The CDR3 has 15 amino acids. Trimming removed 3 bases at V and 7 bases at J, with 16 bases between. In DNA form, the CDR3 reads TGTGCCAGCAGTTATCCGAGGTTAGGGGTTAATGAGCAGTTCTTC. Encoded protein: CASSYPRLGVNEQFF.

The chain employs TRBV7-2 and TRBJ2-1, with D perhaps TRBD1 (5 bases). V was trimmed by 5 bases and J by 6 bases, leaving 17 bases between them. The CDR3 runs to 15 residues. The germline CDR1 and CDR2 sequences are SGHTA and FQGNSA. The CDR3 reads CASSPESGSVNEQFF. CDR3 bases: TGTGCCAGCAGCCCCGAGTCAGGGTCGGTCAATGAGCAGTTCTTC.

This clonotype was counted between two and nine times. V gene TRBV27 combines with J gene TRBJ2-5, with D uncertain. V shed 6 bases and J shed 1 base, with 15 bases lying between them. The CDR3 length is 15 residues. Germline V lookup: CDR1 MNHEY, CDR2 SMNVEV (reference sequence). The DNA of the CDR3 is TGTGCCAGCAGCACGCTCAGTCTTGTCCAAGAGACCCAGTACTTC. It translates to CASSTLSLVQETQYF.

This clonotype has more than one count but fewer than ten. The chain couples TRBV15 to TRBJ1-5; D ambiguous. V lost 3 bases and J lost 0, with 12 bases in between. The CDR3 has 16 amino acids. Germline CDR1 and CDR2: LNHNV and YYDKDF (reference sequence). The CDR3 bases are TGTGCCACCAGCAGCCTCTACACGGGTAGCAATCAGCCCCAGCATTTT. It specifies CATSSLYTGSNQPQHF.

This clonotype appeared a few times. The CDR3 DNA sequence: TGTGCCAGCAGTCCGGGGGCGGGGGGAAACGGAGAGACCCAGTACTTC. Protein: CASSPGAGGNGETQYF. This chain uses TRBV27 with TRBJ2-5; 8 nucleotides align to TRBD2. V dropped 5 bases and J dropped 4; count of bases not matched to a gene: 12. The CDR3 has 16 residues. Germline V gene lookup returns CDR1 MNHEY and CDR2 SMNVEV (reference sequence).

This sequence joins TRBV10-3 and TRBJ1-6; D unclear. The germline V and J ends were trimmed by 3 bases and 0 bases, with 9 bases remaining between them. The CDR3 contains 16 residues. Germline loops: CDR1 ENHRY, CDR2 SYGVKD. This chain's CDR3 is CAISDERSSYNSPLHF. DNA for the CDR3: TGTGCCATCAGTGATGAACGGAGCTCCTATAATTCACCCCTCCACTTT.